This is a list of T cell receptor beta chains from one sample in a study of T cell responses to AZD1222 COVID-19 vaccine. Libraries were prepared by immunoSEQ multiplex PCR; TCRdb keeps only in-frame clonotypes and omits some of them. The sample lists over 85,000 clones; around 87% were seen once. The sample here was peripheral blood, taken on day 0 of AZD1222 vaccination. The source of these receptors is an adult in good health. Each CDR3 is given with its conserved first and last residue. D genes are given only for firm matches. Rows may omit the clone size; those that give it use once, few, many or a size class.

d_call clone_size j_call v_call cdr3_aa cdr3_nt
TRBD2 . TRBJ2-1 TRBV7-2 CASSLEGTSGSNEQFF TGTGCCAGCAGCTTAGAAGGGACTAGCGGCTCCAATGAGCAGTTCTTC
TRBD2 . TRBJ2-3 TRBV5-4 CASSLRLAGSGTDTQYF TGTGCCAGCAGCTTGAGACTAGCGGGGAGTGGCACAGATACGCAGTATTTT
. few TRBJ1-3 TRBV30 CAWLRRGRTGNTIYF TGTGCCTGGCTTCGGAGGGGACGAACTGGAAACACCATATATTTT
. . TRBJ1-5 TRBV28 CASSLKFGFGNQPQHF TGTGCCAGCAGTTTAAAATTTGGCTTTGGCAATCAGCCCCAGCATTTT
TRBD1 . TRBJ1-6 TRBV10-3 CAIRETGGTSPLHF TGTGCCATCAGAGAGACAGGGGGAACTTCACCCCTCCACTTT
TRBD1 . TRBJ2-2 TRBV28 CASRSDRGSTGELFF TGTGCCAGCAGATCAGACAGGGGAAGCACCGGGGAGCTGTTTTTT
. . TRBJ1-2 TRBV28 CASKGHYGYTF TGTGCCAGCAAGGGGCATTATGGCTACACCTTC
. . TRBJ1-5 TRBV28 CASSSPRGAGRERSNQPQHF TGTGCCAGCAGTTCCCCTCGGGGGGCCGGCAGGGAGCGTAGCAATCAGCCCCAGCATTTT
. few TRBJ2-2 TRBV6-5 CASRIYWGNTGELFF TGTGCCAGCAGAATCTACTGGGGCAACACCGGGGAGCTGTTTTTT
. few TRBJ2-7 TRBV10-3 CAISEQWGQTSYEQYF TGTGCCATCAGTGAGCAGTGGGGACAAACCTCCTACGAGCAGTACTTC
. . TRBJ1-3 TRBV14 CASSQVGNTIYF TGTGCCAGCAGCCAAGTAGGAAACACCATATATTTT
. . TRBJ1-2 TRBV2 CASSDGPGGYTF TGTGCCAGCAGCGACGGCCCTGGTGGCTACACCTTC
TRBD2 . TRBJ2-7 TRBV12-3/TRBV12-4 CATKYSGTYEQYF TGTGCCACCAAGTACAGCGGGACCTACGAGCAGTACTTC
. . TRBJ2-7 TRBV12-3/TRBV12-4 CASSGQIYEQYF TGTGCCAGCAGCGGACAGATTTACGAGCAGTACTTC
TRBD1 once TRBJ2-1 TRBV10-2 CASRGRQGAYNEQFF TGCGCCAGCAGGGGGCGACAGGGGGCCTACAATGAGCAGTTCTTC
. few TRBJ1-2 TRBV30 CAWSIGENYGYTF TGTGCCTGGAGTATAGGAGAAAACTATGGCTACACCTTC
. . TRBJ2-1 TRBV11-2 CASSLGQSYNEQFF TGTGCCAGCAGCCTCGGACAGTCCTACAATGAGCAGTTCTTC
TRBD2 . TRBJ2-1 TRBV7-3 CASSQGTSGGVKQFF TGTGCCAGCAGCCAAGGGACTAGCGGGGGCGTAAAGCAGTTCTTC
TRBD1 . TRBJ2-5 TRBV19 CASSIGGRGQETQYF TGTGCCAGTAGTATAGGTGGCAGGGGGCAGGAGACCCAGTACTTC
TRBD1 . TRBJ2-1 TRBV5-8 CASSPKTGRNEQFF TGTGCCAGCAGCCCTAAGACAGGGCGTAATGAGCAGTTCTTC
. . TRBJ1-2 TRBV6-5 CASTTWGGYGYTF TGTGCCAGCACCACTTGGGGTGGCTATGGCTACACCTTC
TRBD1 . TRBJ1-4 TRBV7-8 CASSFGQGVQKLFF TGTGCCAGCAGCTTCGGTCAGGGGGTGCAAAAACTGTTTTTT
. . TRBJ2-7 TRBV28 CASSLSNDRAPAPEQYF TGTGCCAGCAGTTTATCCAATGATCGGGCTCCAGCACCCGAGCAGTACTTC
TRBD2 . TRBJ2-5 TRBV5-4 CASSLKVAGEETQYF TGTGCCAGCAGCTTGAAGGTAGCGGGGGAAGAGACCCAGTACTTC
. . TRBJ1-1 TRBV2 CASRGLSFMNTEAFF TGTGCCAGCAGGGGTCTTTCTTTTATGAACACTGAAGCTTTCTTT
. . TRBJ2-4 TRBV4-2 CASSQDRAGENIQYF TGTGCCAGCAGCCAAGACAGGGCTGGGGAAAACATTCAGTACTTC
TRBD2 . TRBJ2-1 TRBV19 CASSHYNIPSGRAGIHNEQFF TGTGCCAGTAGTCATTACAACATCCCTAGCGGGAGGGCCGGGATACACAATGAGCAGTTCTTC
TRBD2 . TRBJ2-1 TRBV30 CAWGEREIYNEQFF TGTGCCTGGGGAGAGCGGGAGATCTACAATGAGCAGTTCTTC
. . TRBJ1-6 TRBV27 CASSPRPSLYNSPLHF TGTGCCAGCAGCCCCCGTCCGTCCCTCTATAATTCACCCCTCCACTTT
. few TRBJ2-2 TRBV19 CASSISPGIGELFF TGTGCCAGTAGTATATCGCCAGGGATAGGGGAGCTGTTTTTT
TRBD1 . TRBJ1-2 TRBV27 CASSRGQGAFYGYTF TGTGCCAGCAGTCGGGGACAGGGGGCTTTCTATGGCTACACCTTC
TRBD2 . TRBJ2-3 TRBV29-1 CSVKSPLAGGPTDTQYF TGCAGCGTTAAATCGCCACTAGCGGGAGGGCCGACAGATACGCAGTATTTT
. few TRBJ1-1 TRBV11-2 CASSPRPLRDTEAFF TGTGCCAGCAGCCCGAGACCGCTGAGGGACACTGAAGCTTTCTTT
TRBD1 . TRBJ1-5 TRBV6-1 CASSDRQGGQPQHF TGTGCCAGCAGTGATCGGCAGGGGGGGCAGCCCCAGCATTTT
. . TRBJ1-1 TRBV12-3/TRBV12-4 CASSLRQSGAFF TGTGCCAGCAGTTTACGGCAGTCTGGGGCTTTCTTT
TRBD2 . TRBJ2-2 TRBV6-4 CASSVHGTRETGELFF TGTGCCAGCAGTGTCCACGGGACTAGAGAAACCGGGGAGCTGTTTTTT
TRBD1 . TRBJ1-4 TRBV5-1 CASSPGQGSNEKLFF TGCGCCAGCAGCCCCGGACAGGGGAGTAATGAAAAACTGTTTTTT
TRBD2 once TRBJ2-7 TRBV6-2/TRBV6-3 CASSTRASGPPYEQYF TGTGCCAGCAGTACCCGGGCTAGCGGGCCACCCTACGAGCAGTACTTC
TRBD1 . TRBJ2-7 TRBV27 CASSTGTAGPGEQYF TGTGCCAGCAGTACCGGGACAGCCGGGCCAGGGGAGCAGTACTTC
TRBD1 . TRBJ1-6 TRBV19 CASSTTGGGSPLHF TGTGCCAGTAGTACCACAGGGGGCGGCTCACCCCTCCACTTT
TRBD1 . TRBJ1-5 TRBV6-2/TRBV6-3 CASSWTIGGTRGNQPQHF TGTGCCAGCAGTTGGACTATAGGGGGCACGCGGGGCAATCAGCCCCAGCATTTT
. . TRBJ2-2 TRBV5-1 CASSFTGELFF TGCGCCAGCAGCTTCACCGGGGAGCTGTTTTTT
. . TRBJ2-7 TRBV4-2 CASSQTRALHEQYF TGTGCCAGCAGCCAAACAAGGGCGCTCCACGAGCAGTACTTC
TRBD1 . TRBJ2-2 TRBV28 CASSGFRQGENTGELFF TGTGCCAGCAGTGGATTTAGACAGGGGGAGAACACCGGGGAGCTGTTTTTT
TRBD1 . TRBJ1-5 TRBV18 CASSPGTGGNQPQHF TGTGCCAGCTCACCAGGGACAGGGGGTAATCAGCCCCAGCATTTT
TRBD1 many TRBJ1-6 TRBV27 CASSHRTGAHSPLHF TGTGCCAGCAGTCATCGGACAGGGGCTCATTCACCCCTCCACTTT
. few TRBJ2-7 TRBV2 CASSVLGYEQYF TGTGCCAGCAGTGTACTGGGCTACGAGCAGTACTTC
TRBD2 . TRBJ2-1 TRBV2 CASSLSGRGVDEQFF TGTGCCAGCAGTCTTAGCGGGAGGGGGGTCGATGAGCAGTTCTTC
. once TRBJ2-3 TRBV19 CAAAGFSDTQYF TGTGCCGCTGCCGGTTTCTCAGATACGCAGTATTTT
TRBD1 . TRBJ1-2 TRBV27 CASSFSGQGSNYGYTF TGTGCCAGCAGTTTTTCGGGACAGGGGTCGAACTATGGCTACACCTTC
TRBD1 . TRBJ1-1 TRBV7-2 CASSLVGQGALNTEAFF TGTGCCAGCAGCTTAGTGGGACAGGGGGCACTGAACACTGAAGCTTTCTTT
. . TRBJ1-2 TRBV29-1 CSVHSNYGYTF TGCAGCGTCCACTCGAACTATGGCTACACCTTC
. . TRBJ2-2 TRBV30 CAFPGPTGELFF TGTGCCTTCCCGGGGCCCACCGGGGAGCTGTTTTTT
. . TRBJ2-1 TRBV27 CASTQTPLNEQFF TGTGCCAGCACCCAGACGCCCCTCAATGAGCAGTTCTTC
. . TRBJ1-3 TRBV7-2 CASSLGQGNTIYF TGTGCCAGCAGCTTGGGGCAGGGAAACACCATATATTTT
. . TRBJ1-1 TRBV11-2 CASSLVKKNTEAFF TGTGCCAGCAGCTTAGTCAAAAAGAACACTGAAGCTTTCTTT